These T cell receptor beta chains were read from a single sample in a study of blood T cell repertoires in COVID-19. Method: immunoSEQ multiplex PCR; TCRdb's copy keeps in-frame clones and lacks some. In the table there are about 52,000 clones, less than 95% of which are singletons. Specimen: peripheral blood. These receptors originate from a human donor in a cohort sampled during active COVID-19. CDR3s include the opening cysteine and the closing phenylalanine or tryptophan. A D gene is named only where the DNA matches it firmly. Not every row has a clone size; where given, it reads once, few, many or a size class.

d_call	v_call	j_call	clone_size	cdr3_nt	cdr3_aa
NA	TRBV18	TRBJ1-3	NA	TGTGCCAGCTCACCCCCCGTCTCTCCGGGAAACACCATATATTTT	CASSPPVSPGNTIYF
NA	TRBV7-8	TRBJ2-1	NA	TGTGCCAGCAGCCCCCTTGACGGGAGTTTCAATGAGCAGTTCTTC	CASSPLDGSFNEQFF
TRBD1	TRBV24-1	TRBJ2-1	NA	TGTGCCACCAGTGACCTCCGGGGACAGGGATTCAATGAGCAGTTCTTC	CATSDLRGQGFNEQFF
TRBD1	TRBV6-6	TRBJ2-7	once	TGTGCCAGCAGGAAACCGGGACAGGGGACCGAGCAGTACTTC	CASRKPGQGTEQYF
TRBD1	TRBV30	TRBJ1-5	NA	TGTGCCTGGAGTTTTGAGGGCAGGGGGCCCACTAGCAATCAGCCCCAGCATTTT	CAWSFEGRGPTSNQPQHF
TRBD2	TRBV27	TRBJ2-7	NA	TGTGCCAGCAGGCGCGGGGGGAATTCCTACGAGCAGTACTTC	CASRRGGNSYEQYF
TRBD2	TRBV10-1	TRBJ2-2	NA	TGCGCCAGCAGTGAGTCGACTAGTGTGGGAGGGCCCTACACCGGGGAGCTGTTTTTT	CASSESTSVGGPYTGELFF
NA	TRBV3-1/TRBV3-2	TRBJ2-7	NA	TGTGCCAGCAGCCAAGATCTACGTCTCAATTTCGGCGAGCAGTACTTC	CASSQDLRLNFGEQYF
NA	TRBV7-3	TRBJ2-1	NA	TGTGCCAGCAGCCCAGTCCAGGGAGGCAATGAGCAGTTCTTC	CASSPVQGGNEQFF
TRBD2	TRBV27	TRBJ2-1	once	TGTGCCAGCAGTACCTTAGCGGGATCGGGCAATGAGCAGTTCTTC	CASSTLAGSGNEQFF
NA	TRBV10-3	TRBJ2-3	NA	TGTGCCATTCGGGTCCTAAGCACAGATACGCAGTATTTT	CAIRVLSTDTQYF